Each of the 2 T cell receptor beta chains below was sequenced from the same sample in a study of T cell responses to AZD1222 COVID-19 vaccine. Profiling relied on immunoSEQ multiplex PCR, and the TCRdb table lists in-frame clones only, not all of them. The data hold 200,000 or so clones, with 80% to 90% observed a single time. The sequences come from peripheral blood, collected on day 0 of AZD1222 vaccination. These receptors were taken from an adult in good health.

A few counts support this clone. V is TRBV28 and J is TRBJ1-2; the D gene is possibly TRBD1 (5 bases). Trimming removed 6 bases from V and 4 bases from J, with 9 bases in between. The CDR3 consists of 12 residues. The V gene's germline CDR1 is MDHEN and CDR2 SYDVKM. CDR3 DNA sequence: TGTGCCAGCAGCACAGGCCCCTATGGCTACACCTTC. This codes for CASSTGPYGYTF.

V and J are TRBV6-5 and TRBJ1-2, with D perhaps matching TRBD1 (5 bases). Trimming took off 5 bases at V and 4 bases at J, with 8 bases between the two ends. Germline V lookup: CDR1 MNHEY, CDR2 SVGAGI. The CDR3 is made up of 12 amino acids. The CDR3: CASSPGGYGYTF. For the CDR3, the DNA is TGTGCCAGCAGTCCCGGGGGCTATGGCTACACCTTC.